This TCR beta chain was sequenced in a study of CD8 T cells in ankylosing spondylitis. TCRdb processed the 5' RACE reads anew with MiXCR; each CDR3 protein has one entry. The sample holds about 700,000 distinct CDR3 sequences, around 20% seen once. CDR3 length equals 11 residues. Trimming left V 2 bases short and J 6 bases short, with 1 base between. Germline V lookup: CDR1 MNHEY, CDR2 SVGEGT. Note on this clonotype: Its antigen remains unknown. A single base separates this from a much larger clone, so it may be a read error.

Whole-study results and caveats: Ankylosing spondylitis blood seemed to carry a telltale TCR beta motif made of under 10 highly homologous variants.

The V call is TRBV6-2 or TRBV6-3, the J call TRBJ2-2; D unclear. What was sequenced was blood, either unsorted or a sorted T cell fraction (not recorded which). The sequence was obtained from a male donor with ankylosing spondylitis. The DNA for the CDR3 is TGTGCCAGCAGTTACCCCGGGGAGCTGTTTTTT. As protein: CASSYPGELFF.